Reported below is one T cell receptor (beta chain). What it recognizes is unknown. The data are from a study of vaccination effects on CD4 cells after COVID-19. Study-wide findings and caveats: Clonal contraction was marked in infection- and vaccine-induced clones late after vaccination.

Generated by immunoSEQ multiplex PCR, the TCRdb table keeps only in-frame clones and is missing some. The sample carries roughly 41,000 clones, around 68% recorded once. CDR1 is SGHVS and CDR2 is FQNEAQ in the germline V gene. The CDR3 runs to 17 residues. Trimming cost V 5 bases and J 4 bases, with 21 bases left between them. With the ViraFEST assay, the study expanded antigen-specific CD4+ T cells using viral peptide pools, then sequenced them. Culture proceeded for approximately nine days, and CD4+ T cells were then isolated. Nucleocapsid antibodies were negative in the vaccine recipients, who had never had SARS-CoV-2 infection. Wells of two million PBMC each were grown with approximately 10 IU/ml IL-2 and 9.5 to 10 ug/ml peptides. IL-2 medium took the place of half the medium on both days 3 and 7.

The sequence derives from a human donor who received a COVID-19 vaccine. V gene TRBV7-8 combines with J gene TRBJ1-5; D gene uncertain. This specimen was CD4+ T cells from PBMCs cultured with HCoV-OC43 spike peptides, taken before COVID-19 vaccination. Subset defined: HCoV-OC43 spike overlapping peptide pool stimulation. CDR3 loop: CASSPSVVRGTNQPQHF. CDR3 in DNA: TGTGCCAGCAGCCCTAGTGTTGTACGGGGAACAAATCAGCCCCAGCATTTT. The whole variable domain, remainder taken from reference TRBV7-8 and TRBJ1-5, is GAGVSQSPRYKVAKRGQDVALRCDPISGHVSLFWYQQALGQGPEFLTYFQNEAQLDKSGLPSDRFFAERPEGSVSTLKIQRTQQEDSAVYLCASSPSVVRGTNQPQHFGDGTRLSIL.